The 15 T cell receptor beta chains in this list originate from one sample, sequenced in a study of shared clonotypes between healthy human individuals. Positively selected for CCR7, the CD45RO-negative cells used as naive CD8 cells excluded terminally differentiated effector memory CD45RA+ cells. Assay used: immunoSEQ multiplex PCR; TCRdb lists only in-frame clones, some missing. The table lists around 1,900,000 clones, around 93% of them singletons, with about 1.7% in the top ten. Sequencing was carried out using naive CD8+ T cells from PBMCs. These TCRs come from a man aged 18 to 35 in good health. Some clones in this sample may be carry-over from other donors' samples.

The chain uses TRBV13 and TRBJ1-2, with D uncertain. Trimming shortened V by 1 base and J by 1 base, and 7 bases separated the two germline ends. Germline V lookup: CDR1 PRHDT, CDR2 FYEKMQ (reference sequence). There are 14 residues in the CDR3. DNA of the CDR3: TGTGCCAGCAGCTTAGAAAGGAGTAACTATGGCTACACCTTC. It codes for CASSLERSNYGYTF. The variable domain in full, completed from reference TRBV13 and TRBJ1-2, reads AAGVIQSPRHLIKEKRETATLKCYPIPRHDTVYWYQQGPGQDPQFLISFYEKMQSDKGSIPDRFSAQQFSDYHSELNMSSLELGDSALYFCASSLERSNYGYTFGSGTRLTVV.

This clone has only a few counts. This chain connects TRBV9 to TRBJ1-5; D is unclear. CDR1 and CDR2 (germline): SGDLS, YYNGEE. This CDR3 has 14 residues. Between the trimmed V and J ends, which lost 0 bases and 0 bases, there was a span of 4 bases. Here the CDR3 reads CASSVDHSNQPQHF. The DNA for the CDR3 is TGTGCCAGCAGCGTAGACCATAGCAATCAGCCCCAGCATTTT. The full variable domain, its missing parts supplied by reference TRBV9 and TRBJ1-5, is DSGVTQTPKHLITATGQRVTLRCSPRSGDLSVYWYQQSLDQGLQFLIQYYNGEERAKGNILERFSAQQFPDLHSELNLSSLELGDSALYFCASSVDHSNQPQHFGDGTRLSIL.

In DNA, the CDR3 is TGCGCCAGCAGCCCCTGGGGTTCCGGCAATCAGCCCCAGCATTTT. Translating gives CASSPWGSGNQPQHF. This rearrangement joins TRBV5-1 to TRBJ1-5; D gene uncertain. Per germline, CDR1 SGHRS and CDR2 YFSETQ. Between the trimmed V and J ends, which lost 4 bases and 2 bases, there was a span of 13 bases. The CDR3 contains 15 residues.

V and J are TRBV2 and TRBJ2-1; 9 bases fit TRBD2. The ends lost 7 bases at V and 5 bases at J; junction bases unmatched: 21. The CDR3 loop spans 19 amino acids. Germline values: CDR1 SNHLY, CDR2 FYNNEI. Here the CDR3 reads CASIRRQLAGEGRNNEQFF. The CDR3 DNA reads as TGTGCCAGCATCCGCCGACAATTAGCGGGAGAGGGGAGAAACAATGAGCAGTTCTTC.

This clone was seen just once. This chain uses TRBV5-6 with TRBJ2-7; 9 bases map to TRBD1. CDR3 length equals 14 residues. CDR1 and CDR2 from the germline V gene are SGHDT and YYEEEE. The V gene end was trimmed by 2 bases and the J gene end by 7 bases; junction bases not matched to a gene: 7. CDR3 sequence: CASSFGTGMFEQYF. The CDR3 region has the DNA TGTGCCAGCAGCTTCGGGACAGGGATGTTTGAGCAGTACTTC.

The V call is TRBV6-1, the J call TRBJ2-1, with D tentatively TRBD1 (5 bases). V was shortened by 0 bases and J by 8 bases, with 11 bases between the two germline ends. This CDR3 is built from 14 residues. Germline CDR1 reads MNHNS; CDR2 reads SASEGT. CDR3 amino acids: CASSEAGLGYEQFF. The CDR3 DNA is TGTGCCAGCAGTGAAGCGGGGCTAGGCTATGAGCAGTTCTTC.

The CDR3 sequence is CASSDTGEKLFF. The DNA for the CDR3 is TGTGCCAGCAGCGATACAGGGGAAAAACTGTTTTTT. This sequence joins TRBV6-5 and TRBJ1-4; a possible D gene is TRBD1 (6 bases). V lost 6 bases and J 8 bases, leaving 10 bases between the germline ends. Germline CDR1 is MNHEY and CDR2 is SVGAGI. CDR3 length equals 12 residues.

The V and J genes are TRBV7-9 and TRBJ1-1; D uncertain. Trimming stripped 1 base from V and 3 bases from J, with 18 bases between. Germline V gives CDR1 SEHNR, CDR2 FQNEAQ (reference sequence). The CDR3 sequence is 17 residues long. The CDR3 DNA is TGTGCCAGCAGCTTAGATGAGGTCTGGAGGGTGGACACTGAAGCTTTCTTT. This encodes CASSLDEVWRVDTEAFF.

The chain employs TRBV7-8 and TRBJ2-5; D is unresolved. V was pared by 3 bases and J by 0 bases, with 14 bases between. The germline CDR1 and CDR2 sequences are SGHVS and FQNEAQ. This CDR3 spans 16 amino acids. The CDR3 nucleotides read TGTGCCAGCAGCTTCCAACCCTCCCGGGACCAAGAGACCCAGTACTTC. It encodes CASSFQPSRDQETQYF.

The rearrangement uses TRBV19 and TRBJ2-7; D is perhaps TRBD2 (6 bases). Germline V gene data show CDR1 as LNHDA and CDR2 as SQIVND (reference sequence). The V end was cut by 3 bases, the J end by 6 bases, with 15 bases between. This CDR3 spans 14 amino acids. The CDR3: CASSIYLGGIEQYF. The CDR3 nucleotides read TGTGCCAGTAGTATTTATCTCGGAGGGATCGAGCAGTACTTC.

The J gene is TRBJ2-3, the V gene TRBV5-1, with 10 bases fitting TRBD1. Germline V CDR1 and CDR2: SGHRS, YFSETQ. This CDR3 is built from 15 residues. The junction had 5 bases not matched to a gene; V was cut back by 6 bases and J by 1 base. As DNA, the CDR3 is TGCGCCAGCACCCCCGGACAGGGGGGCACAGATACGCAGTATTTT. It specifies CASTPGQGGTDTQYF.

V is TRBV7-2 and J is TRBJ1-3; D is perhaps TRBD1 (5 bases). The CDR3 consists of 15 residues. In germline, CDR1 is SGHTA, CDR2 FQGNSA. The germline V and J ends were trimmed by 2 bases and 3 bases, with 11 bases remaining between them. CDR3 nucleotide sequence: TGTGCCAGCAGCTTATTTTGGGGGGATGGAAACACCATATATTTT. Its translation is CASSLFWGDGNTIYF.

The chain joins TRBV27 to TRBJ2-1; D remains ambiguous. CDR3 length equals 14 residues. Between the trimmed V and J ends, which lost 4 bases and 0 bases, there was a span of 7 bases. Germline CDR1 MNHEY, CDR2 SMNVEV (reference sequence). The CDR3, as DNA: TGTGCCAGCAGTTACGGCAACTCCTACAATGAGCAGTTCTTC. Amino acids: CASSYGNSYNEQFF.

The chain recombines TRBV9 with TRBJ2-7, with TRBD2 as a possible D gene (5 bases). Germline values: CDR1 SGDLS, CDR2 YYNGEE. V lost 4 bases and J lost 3, with 8 bases in between. CDR3 length equals 12 residues. Here the CDR3 DNA reads TGTGCCAGCAGCCCGGACTTCTACGAGCAGTACTTC. It is translated as CASSPDFYEQYF.

Regarding this clone: This specimen includes other DNA sequences encoding the same CDR3. The chain recombines TRBV7-2 with TRBJ2-7; 11 positions match TRBD2. The germline gives CDR1 SGHTA, CDR2 FQGNSA. The CDR3 length is 15 residues. Trimming took 2 bases from V and 4 from J; bases not matched to a gene: 4. Written as DNA, the CDR3 is TGTGCCAGCAGCTTAACTAGCGGGAGTTTGTACGAGCAGTACTTC. It translates to CASSLTSGSLYEQYF.